This section outlines one TCR beta chain sequence together with its context. Its antigen is currently unknown. Each CDR3 protein gets one entry after TCRdb re-called the reads with MiXCR. Of about 740,000 distinct CDR3 sequences listed, roughly 33% were seen once; the top ten hold around a sixth. The sample originates from a study of T cell repertoires in cytomegalovirus infection. Across the study: CMV epitopes in the study were HLA-C-restricted (recently identified) and HLA-B-restricted (well studied).

Study-wide results and limits: Carriers of CMV plus the relevant HLA were identified by cumulative public TCR beta family frequency.

This CDR3 contains 12 residues. Between the trimmed V and J ends, which lost 6 bases and 5 bases, there was a span of 10 bases. The V gene's germline CDR1 is MGHDK and CDR2 SYGVNS. The sequence was obtained from a human donor in good health (CMV status not recorded). Some clones in this sample may be carry-over from other donors' samples. Sequenced here: cultured PBMCs, sampled from culture after CMV antigen stimulation. V usage is TRBV25-1 and J usage is TRBJ2-5; D is perhaps TRBD1 or TRBD2 (6 bases each). The CDR3 reads CASSGGKETQYF. CDR3 nucleotide sequence: TGTGCCAGCAGCGGGGGCAAGGAGACCCAGTACTTC.